Included here is one T cell receptor beta chain sequence, with context. Methods used by the authors: Amplification from reference gene primers served as the basis for estimated nucleated cell counts. Assay used: immunoSEQ multiplex PCR; TCRdb lists only in-frame clones, some missing. Clone size and V and J calls were adopted from that table, with D and trimming inferred from the DNA. The sample contains 150,000 to 200,000 clones, about four fifths of which appear only once. This sample stems from a study of blood T cell repertoires in COVID-19. As for the study in general: Samples taken during acute and convalescent COVID-19 were collected in the United States, Italy and Spain. PBMCs, B-cell-depleted T cells, or T cells provided the cDNA or gDNA that made up the material.

Patients at the Seattle site were enrolled during active infection and followed longitudinally. This clonotype was obtained from a woman between 35 and 50 years old with COVID-19, enrolled during active disease. Sequencing was performed on peripheral blood.

The CDR3 sequence: CASSYIGTTHTGELFF. DNA of the CDR3: TGTGCCAGCAGTTACATCGGGACTACCCACACCGGGGAGCTGTTTTTT. The V and J genes are TRBV6-5 and TRBJ2-2, with TRBD2 matching over 7 bases. After removal of 2 bases from V and 3 bases from J, the junction contained 6 bases not matched to a gene. This CDR3 is 16 amino acids long. Germline CDR1 reads MNHEY; CDR2 reads SVGAGI.